This T cell receptor (beta chain) was obtained from a study of CD8 T cells in ankylosing spondylitis. Whole-study results and caveats: CD8+ disease-linked clones were present at relatively low frequencies in blood. Clones tied to disease were said to be significantly enriched in matched ankylosing spondylitis synovial fluid. For ankylosing spondylitis blood, a TCR beta motif of about eight highly homologous variants appeared characteristic.

Losses at the gene ends were 6 bases for V and 0 bases for J; bases not matched to a gene: 9. The CDR3 loop spans 16 amino acids. Preparation of TCR beta libraries was done by quantitative 5'-RACE with molecular barcodes. TCRdb used MiXCR to reprocess the 5' RACE reads, holding one entry per CDR3 protein. This sample has approximately 350,000 distinct CDR3 sequences, with approximately 22% found just once. This clonotype has more than one count but fewer than ten. The antigen is undetermined. V usage is TRBV12-3 or TRBV12-4 and J usage is TRBJ2-3, with 7 positions matching TRBD1. This clonotype originated in a male donor with ankylosing spondylitis or in good health (not recorded which). Sequenced: blood, either unsorted or a sorted T cell fraction (not recorded which). The CDR3 spells CASRPRQGKSTDTQYF. The CDR3 DNA reads as TGTGCCAGCAGGCCCCGACAGGGAAAAAGCACAGATACGCAGTATTTT.